A selection of T cell receptor beta chains follows, all from one sample in a study of blood T cell repertoires in COVID-19. Assay: immunoSEQ multiplex PCR; the TCRdb copy retains only in-frame clones and omits some. The table lists more than 400,000 clones, 70% to 90% of them singletons, with under 4% in the top ten. The sample taken for sequencing was peripheral blood. Receptor source: a human donor in a cohort sampled during active COVID-19. CDR3s include the opening cysteine and the closing phenylalanine or tryptophan. A D gene is named only where the DNA matches it firmly. Only some rows state a clone size, as once, few, many or a class for expanded clones.

d_call: TRBD1
j_call: TRBJ2-4
clone_size: NA
v_call: TRBV18
cdr3_nt: TGTGCCAGCTCACCCCGGGACAGGGCGCGCCGACACGCCAAAAACATTCAGTACTTC
cdr3_aa: CASSPRDRARRHAKNIQYF

d_call: TRBD1
j_call: TRBJ1-1
clone_size: few
v_call: TRBV29-1
cdr3_nt: TGCAGCGTGACGGGACAGGAAATGAACACTGAAGCTTTCTTT
cdr3_aa: CSVTGQEMNTEAFF

d_call: TRBD1
j_call: TRBJ2-2
clone_size: NA
v_call: TRBV19
cdr3_nt: TGTGCCAGTAGTACCTTGGACAGGGACCCCACCGGGGAGCTGTTTTTT
cdr3_aa: CASSTLDRDPTGELFF

d_call: TRBD1
j_call: TRBJ2-7
clone_size: NA
v_call: TRBV12-5
cdr3_nt: TGTGCTAGTGGTTTGGCATTTAAACAGGGGGTGAGGTCCTACGAGCAGTACTTC
cdr3_aa: CASGLAFKQGVRSYEQYF

d_call: TRBD2
j_call: TRBJ2-7
clone_size: NA
v_call: TRBV6-5
cdr3_nt: TGTGCCAGCCAGGTTACTAGCGTACGCGAGCAGTACTTC
cdr3_aa: CASQVTSVREQYF

d_call: TRBD2
j_call: TRBJ2-5
clone_size: NA
v_call: TRBV29-1
cdr3_nt: TGCAGCGTTGAAGGGACTAGCGACTACCAAGAGACCCAGTACTTC
cdr3_aa: CSVEGTSDYQETQYF

d_call: NA
j_call: TRBJ2-3
clone_size: NA
v_call: TRBV30
cdr3_nt: TGTGCCTGGAGTAGAGCAGGAGGGCCAGATACGCAGTATTTT
cdr3_aa: CAWSRAGGPDTQYF

d_call: NA
j_call: TRBJ2-7
clone_size: NA
v_call: TRBV5-4
cdr3_nt: TGTGCCAGCAGTTACAGTCTGGGACTTGAGACCTACGAGCAGTACTTC
cdr3_aa: CASSYSLGLETYEQYF

d_call: TRBD1
j_call: TRBJ2-1
clone_size: few
v_call: TRBV10-3
cdr3_nt: TGTGCCATCAGCCCCGGGACAGGGAATGGCAATGAGCAGTTCTTC
cdr3_aa: CAISPGTGNGNEQFF

d_call: TRBD2
j_call: TRBJ2-7
clone_size: NA
v_call: TRBV7-3
cdr3_nt: TGTGCCAGCAGCCCCTCTAGCGGGAGAAGCTCCTACGAGCAGTACTTC
cdr3_aa: CASSPSSGRSSYEQYF

d_call: NA
j_call: TRBJ1-6
clone_size: once
v_call: TRBV4-3
cdr3_nt: TGCGCCAGCAGCCAAGGAGGAGATAATTCACCCCTCCACTTT
cdr3_aa: CASSQGGDNSPLHF

d_call: NA
j_call: TRBJ1-5
clone_size: NA
v_call: TRBV15
cdr3_nt: TGTGCCACCAGCAGAGAGGGATACAGGGCTAGCAATCAGCCCCAGCATTTT
cdr3_aa: CATSREGYRASNQPQHF

d_call: NA
j_call: TRBJ1-1
clone_size: NA
v_call: TRBV24-1
cdr3_nt: TGTGCCACCAGACGACAGGACTCTGAAGCTTTCTTT
cdr3_aa: CATRRQDSEAFF

d_call: TRBD1
j_call: TRBJ2-1
clone_size: once
v_call: TRBV7-2
cdr3_nt: TGTGCCAGCAGCGTACAGGGGGCTTACAATGAGCAGTTCTTC
cdr3_aa: CASSVQGAYNEQFF

d_call: TRBD2
j_call: TRBJ2-1
clone_size: NA
v_call: TRBV30
cdr3_nt: TGTGCCTGGAAACTGGCGGGGGGAAATGAGCAGTTCTTC
cdr3_aa: CAWKLAGGNEQFF

d_call: TRBD2
j_call: TRBJ2-1
clone_size: few
v_call: TRBV10-2
cdr3_nt: TGCGCCAGCACAGCTAGCGGGAGGGGGAATGAGCAGTTCTTC
cdr3_aa: CASTASGRGNEQFF

d_call: NA
j_call: TRBJ2-2
clone_size: NA
v_call: TRBV7-2
cdr3_nt: TGTGCCAGCAGCTTACAGTCCTACAGATCCACCGGGGAGCTGTTTTTT
cdr3_aa: CASSLQSYRSTGELFF

d_call: NA
j_call: TRBJ2-3
clone_size: few
v_call: TRBV4-1
cdr3_nt: TGCGCCAGCAGCTTAGCTGTTACAAGAGATACGCAGTATTTT
cdr3_aa: CASSLAVTRDTQYF

d_call: TRBD1
j_call: TRBJ2-1
clone_size: NA
v_call: TRBV29-1
cdr3_nt: TGCAGCGGTGGGGACAGGGAACGATTCTTC
cdr3_aa: CSGGDRERFF

d_call: TRBD2
j_call: TRBJ2-1
clone_size: NA
v_call: TRBV28
cdr3_nt: TGTGCCAGCAGTCCCAGACTAGCGTATGATGAGCAGTTCTTC
cdr3_aa: CASSPRLAYDEQFF

d_call: TRBD1
j_call: TRBJ1-1
clone_size: NA
v_call: TRBV7-2
cdr3_nt: TGTGCCAGCAGCCCTACGGACAGGAAGAACACTGAAGCTTTCTTT
cdr3_aa: CASSPTDRKNTEAFF

d_call: TRBD1
j_call: TRBJ1-2
clone_size: NA
v_call: TRBV30
cdr3_nt: TGTGCCTGGAGTGTAGGACAGGACTATGGCTACACCTTC
cdr3_aa: CAWSVGQDYGYTF

d_call: NA
j_call: TRBJ2-7
clone_size: NA
v_call: TRBV28
cdr3_nt: TGTGCCAGCAGTTTAGGGGGCCCCTACGAGCAGTACTTC
cdr3_aa: CASSLGGPYEQYF

d_call: TRBD1
j_call: TRBJ2-4
clone_size: NA
v_call: TRBV19
cdr3_nt: TGTGCCAGTAGTGACAGGGGAATTGGCAAAAACATTCAGTACTTC
cdr3_aa: CASSDRGIGKNIQYF